This T cell receptor beta chain appears in the sequencing data of a study of patients and donors after allogeneic stem cell transplantation. Trimming cost V 1 base and J 1 base, with 6 bases left between them. The CDR3 extends over 14 amino acids. Per germline, CDR1 LGHDT and CDR2 YNNKEL (reference sequence). TCRdb redid the calling of the RT-PCR reads with MiXCR, one entry per CDR3 protein. Of 400,000 to 500,000 distinct CDR3 sequences listed, 16% were seen once; the top ten hold just over 7%. The sample taken for sequencing was blood, either unsorted or a sorted T cell fraction (not recorded which). The chain recombines TRBV3-1 with TRBJ2-3; D is unclear. This clonotype was obtained from a human donor who was either an allogeneic HSCT recipient or a stem cell or donor lymphocyte infusion donor (not recorded which). It is not recorded whose cells these are; they may come from a transplant donor. The CDR3 loop is CASSQGRRTDTQYF. The DNA for the CDR3 is TGTGCCAGCAGCCAAGGGCGTCGCACAGATACGCAGTATTTT.